Listed here are 27 T cell receptor beta chains from one sample, sequenced in a study of T cell changes during pregnancy in multiple sclerosis. TCRdb keeps only in-frame clones here, not all; method: immunoSEQ multiplex PCR. The top ten clones hold approximately 5% of a sample with tens of thousands of clones, over 75% of them seen once. The material was CD8+ T cells from peripheral blood mononuclear cells, obtained before pregnancy. The receptors derive from a female donor with multiple sclerosis, enrolled in a pregnancy study.

This sequence joins TRBV5-6 and TRBJ1-2; D remains unclear. V was clipped by 0 bases and J by 0 bases, with 6 bases between them. The CDR3 spans 14 residues. Germline V gene lookup returns CDR1 SGHDT and CDR2 YYEEEE. The CDR3 region has the DNA TGTGCCAGCAGCTTGGTGGCCCCTAACTATGGCTACACCTTC. Amino acids: CASSLVAPNYGYTF. The complete variable domain, with remaining parts taken from reference TRBV5-6 and TRBJ1-2, reads DAGVTQSPTHLIKTRGQQVTLRCSPKSGHDTVSWYQQALGQGPQFIFQYYEEEERQRGNFPDRFSGHQFPNYSSELNVNALLLGDSALYLCASSLVAPNYGYTFGSGTRLTVV.

J is TRBJ1-4 and V is TRBV11-2; D is unclear. Germline V gene data show CDR1 as SGHAT and CDR2 as FQNNGV. The CDR3 contains 14 residues. V gave up 4 bases and J gave up 5 bases, with 11 bases separating them. DNA of the CDR3: TGTGCCAGCAGCTCGACTCGGAGGAATGAAAAACTGTTTTTT. Translation gives CASSSTRRNEKLFF.

The chain couples TRBV6-1 to TRBJ2-7, with D possibly matching TRBD2 (7 bases). Germline V gene data show CDR1 as MNHNS and CDR2 as SASEGT. The CDR3 has 14 residues. Trimming cost V 1 base and J 4 bases, with 11 bases left between them. As DNA, the CDR3 is TGTGCCAGCAGTGAAGGGGAGGGGGGGTACGAGCAGTACTTC. This codes for CASSEGEGGYEQYF.

The chain employs TRBV19 and TRBJ1-1, with D unresolved. Trimming cost V 4 bases and J 3 bases, with 9 bases left between them. The CDR3 loop spans 13 amino acids. The germline CDR1 and CDR2 sequences are LNHDA and SQIVND (reference sequence). The DNA of the CDR3 is TGTGCCAGTAGTACCTGGGAGGACACTGAAGCTTTCTTT. This translates into CASSTWEDTEAFF.

The chain uses TRBV19 and TRBJ1-3, with TRBD1 as a possible D gene (5 bases). Germline values: CDR1 LNHDA, CDR2 SQIVND (reference sequence). Trimming took off 5 bases at V and 2 bases at J, with 10 bases between the two ends. This CDR3 is 14 amino acids long. The CDR3 loop reads CASSLTRAGNTIYF. In nucleotides, the CDR3 is TGTGCCAGTAGTCTCACCAGGGCTGGAAACACCATATATTTT.

The chain is built from TRBV11-2 and TRBJ2-3, with a possible D match to TRBD2 (7 bases). The CDR3 loop spans 16 amino acids. Germline loops: CDR1 SGHAT, CDR2 FQNNGV. The V gene lost 2 bases and the J gene lost 5 bases, with 17 bases spanning the gap. CDR3 nucleotides: TGTGCCAGCAGCTTATACTCCGGGGGGCCTATAGATACGCAGTATTTT. Protein sequence: CASSLYSGGPIDTQYF.

The chain has TRBV6-5 and TRBJ2-2; tentative D call: TRBD1 (7 bases). V lost 0 bases and J lost 6, with 14 bases in between. The CDR3 is 16 residues long. The V gene's germline CDR1 is MNHEY and CDR2 SVGAGI. In nucleotides, the CDR3 is TGTGCCAGCAGTTACTCGAAGGGCAGGGGGGCCGGGGAGCTGTTTTTT. Residues: CASSYSKGRGAGELFF.

This chain links TRBV18 with TRBJ1-2; D is perhaps TRBD1 (5 bases). Germline V gives CDR1 KGHSH, CDR2 LQKENI. Trimming took off 6 bases at V and 7 bases at J, with 12 bases between the two ends. The CDR3 has 12 residues. In nucleotides, the CDR3 is TGTGCCAGCTCCCCGGGACTGGCTGGCTACACCTTC. This codes for CASSPGLAGYTF.

The chain combines TRBV9 with TRBJ2-7, with D possibly being TRBD2 (5 bases). V was trimmed by 3 bases and J by 0 bases, leaving 10 bases between them. The CDR3 has 14 residues. Germline CDR1 is SGDLS and CDR2 is YYNGEE. The CDR3 reads CASSGWRNSYEQYF. CDR3 bases: TGTGCCAGCAGCGGATGGAGGAACTCCTACGAGCAGTACTTC.

The chain links TRBV2 to TRBJ2-3; tentative D call: TRBD1 (6 bases). Between the trimmed V and J ends, which lost 2 bases and 6 bases, there was a span of 18 bases. Germline CDR1 SNHLY, CDR2 FYNNEI. The CDR3 runs 16 residues. The CDR3 here is CASSEISQGSKDTQYF. In DNA form, the CDR3 reads TGTGCCAGCAGTGAAATTTCGCAGGGGAGTAAGGATACGCAGTATTTT.

This clone has more than one count but fewer than ten. The chain uses TRBV4-1 and TRBJ2-7; maybe TRBD2 (5 bases). CDR1 MGHRA and CDR2 YSYEKL come from the germline V gene. The CDR3 extends over 18 amino acids. The germline V and J ends were trimmed by 0 bases and 0 bases, with 18 bases remaining between them. The CDR3 coding sequence is TGCGCCAGCAGCCAAGAACGGGGATTCCTAGGAAACTCCTACGAGCAGTACTTC. Translated, it gives CASSQERGFLGNSYEQYF.

V is TRBV5-4 and J is TRBJ2-3, with D hard to call. Deletions cut 1 base from V and 1 base from J, with 16 bases between. Germline assignment: CDR1 SGHNT and CDR2 YYREEE (reference sequence). CDR3 size: 17 residues. Here the CDR3 DNA reads TGTGCCAGCAGCTTGATTCAACTTACTTCTGGCACAGATACGCAGTATTTT. Amino acids: CASSLIQLTSGTDTQYF. The entire variable domain, with the rest obtained from reference TRBV5-4 and TRBJ2-3, is as follows: ETGVTQSPTHLIKTRGQQVTLRCSSQSGHNTVSWYQQALGQGPQFIFQYYREEENGRGNFPPRFSGLQFPNYSSELNVNALELDDSALYLCASSLIQLTSGTDTQYFGPGTRLTVL.

The count of this clone is one. The J gene is TRBJ2-1, the V gene TRBV19; 8 bases fit TRBD1. J was trimmed by 5 bases and V by 7 bases; bases with no gene match: 16. The CDR3 is 17 residues long. CDR1 and CDR2 from the germline V gene are LNHDA and SQIVND (reference sequence). The CDR3 region is CASTITKDRVDDNEQFF. In DNA, the CDR3 is TGTGCCAGTACCATCACGAAGGACAGGGTTGACGACAATGAGCAGTTCTTC.

The genes are TRBV25-1 and TRBJ1-1, with D perhaps TRBD1 (5 bases). The V and J ends lost 5 bases and 5 bases respectively, with 15 bases between them. The CDR3 loop spans 14 amino acids. The germline gives CDR1 MGHDK, CDR2 SYGVNS. CDR3 nucleotide sequence: TGTGCCAGCAGTCAACAGGCTTTAGATACTGAAGCTTTCTTT. Translated, it gives CASSQQALDTEAFF.

This clone was counted a single time. The chain links TRBV9 to TRBJ2-3, with 12 bases fitting TRBD2. J gave up 6 bases and V 3 bases, and 11 bases lay outside the gene matches. The CDR3 is 17 amino acids. From germline, CDR1 is SGDLS and CDR2 YYNGEE. CDR3 DNA sequence: TGTGCCAGCAGCGACCCATACCAACTAGCGGGGGGTGATACGCAGTATTTT. Translated: CASSDPYQLAGGDTQYF. The full variable domain, with the rest looked up from reference TRBV9 and TRBJ2-3, is DSGVTQTPKHLITATGQRVTLRCSPRSGDLSVYWYQQSLDQGLQFLIQYYNGEERAKGNILERFSAQQFPDLHSELNLSSLELGDSALYFCASSDPYQLAGGDTQYFGPGTRLTVL.

Only one count was recorded for this clone. The chain is built from TRBV19 and TRBJ1-1, with 7 bases identical to TRBD1. J lost 1 base, V lost 4 bases, and 3 bases had no gene match. Germline CDR1 and CDR2: LNHDA and SQIVND (reference sequence). This CDR3 has 14 residues. CDR3 DNA: TGTGCCAGTAGTACGGGACAGTCGAACACTGAAGCTTTCTTT. Translating gives CASSTGQSNTEAFF.

The chain combines TRBV18 with TRBJ2-7, with D possibly TRBD2 on 6 matching bases. The CDR3 extends over 12 amino acids. Trimming pared 3 bases from V and 5 bases from J, leaving 8 bases between. Germline V lookup: CDR1 KGHSH, CDR2 LQKENI. The CDR3 region is CASSPGGNEQYF. The CDR3 nucleotides read TGTGCCAGCTCACCTGGGGGGAACGAGCAGTACTTC.

V is TRBV7-2 and J is TRBJ2-5, with 16 bases that match TRBD2. Looked up from germline, CDR1 is SGHTA and CDR2 is FQGNSA. The CDR3 consists of 18 residues. The trim removed 0 bases at V and 0 bases at J, leaving 1 base unmatched. For the CDR3, the DNA is TGTGCCAGCAGCTTAGCGGGACTAGCGGGGGGGTACCAAGAGACCCAGTACTTC. Its protein is CASSLAGLAGGYQETQYF.

The rearrangement uses TRBV6-1 and TRBJ2-3; the D gene is possibly TRBD1 (5 bases). From germline, CDR1 is MNHNS and CDR2 SASEGT. Deletions cut 2 bases from V and 2 bases from J, with 14 bases between. This CDR3 has 16 residues. CDR3 protein: CASSEFIPQDTDTQYF. CDR3 DNA: TGTGCCAGCAGTGAATTTATACCACAGGACACAGATACGCAGTATTTT.

The rearrangement links TRBV5-1 to TRBJ2-2, with TRBD1 matching 10 bases. The CDR3 extends over 15 amino acids. CDR1 is SGHRS and CDR2 is YFSETQ in the germline V gene. The ends lost 2 bases at V and 4 bases at J; junction bases unmatched: 2. CDR3 coding DNA: TGCGCCAGCAGCTTCCGGGACAGGGGCACCGGGGAGCTGTTTTTT. It is translated as CASSFRDRGTGELFF.

The chain has TRBV27 and TRBJ1-1; D possibly corresponds to TRBD1 (5 bases). This CDR3 spans 13 amino acids. Trimming cost V 9 bases and J 1 base, with 12 bases left between them. Germline-derived CDR1 and CDR2 are MNHEY and SMNVEV (reference sequence). The CDR3 sequence: CASTGSSNTEAFF. DNA for the CDR3: TGTGCCAGTACAGGATCGTCGAACACTGAAGCTTTCTTT.

This clone was seen once. The chain is built from TRBV7-9 and TRBJ1-4; D ambiguous. Trimming cost V 4 bases and J 8 bases, with 14 bases left between them. Germline V CDR1 and CDR2: SEHNR, FQNEAQ (reference sequence). The CDR3 totals 14 residues. This chain's CDR3 is CASSSSGLGEKLFF. The CDR3 DNA is TGTGCCAGCAGCTCCTCGGGTCTCGGGGAAAAACTGTTTTTT.

CDR3 in amino acids: CASSPTGEGNTIYF. In DNA, the CDR3 is TGTGCCAGCAGCCCTACAGGGGAAGGAAACACCATATATTTT. The rearrangement links TRBV7-6 to TRBJ1-3; the match to TRBD1 covers 7 bases. CDR1 and CDR2 (germline): SGHVS, FNYEAQ. The CDR3 extends over 14 amino acids. The V gene end was trimmed by 5 bases and the J gene end by 4 bases; junction bases not matched to a gene: 5.

The V and J genes are TRBV6-1 and TRBJ2-7, with TRBD1 matching 8 bases. The CDR3 extends over 14 amino acids. V was pared by 8 bases and J by 3 bases, with 9 bases of the junction left unmatched. Looked up from germline, CDR1 is MNHNS and CDR2 is SASEGT. The chain's CDR3 is CASFIRTGNYEQYF. The DNA for the CDR3 is TGTGCCAGCTTCATCCGGACAGGGAACTACGAGCAGTACTTC.

The rearrangement links TRBV11-2 to TRBJ1-5; 7 bases align to TRBD1. V gave up 6 bases and J gave up 7 bases; unmatched junction bases: 12. CDR3 size: 15 residues. In germline, CDR1 is SGHAT, CDR2 FQNNGV. For the CDR3, the DNA is TGTGCCAGCAGTGACACAGGGGTGGGTGGCCAGCCCCAGCATTTT. Translated: CASSDTGVGGQPQHF.

V usage is TRBV15 and J usage is TRBJ1-2; the D gene is possibly TRBD1 (6 bases). Germline V gene sequence: CDR1 LNHNV, CDR2 YYDKDF (reference sequence). V lost 3 bases to trimming and J lost 6 bases, with 14 bases between them. The CDR3 covers 14 residues. CDR3 DNA: TGTGCCACCAGCAGCCCAGGGGTCAATGATGGCTACACCTTC. Protein product: CATSSPGVNDGYTF.

This rearrangement joins TRBV6-1 to TRBJ2-7; 10 positions agree with TRBD1. Germline V gene sequence: CDR1 MNHNS, CDR2 SASEGT. The length of the CDR3 is 15 residues. J gave up 1 base and V 2 bases, and 2 bases lay outside the gene matches. The CDR3 spells CASSEPGQGSYEQYF. Written as DNA, the CDR3 is TGTGCCAGCAGTGAACCGGGACAGGGGTCCTACGAGCAGTACTTC.